Described below is a single T cell receptor beta chain sequence and its context. As yet, its antigen is unknown. The sample comes from a study of cytomegalovirus exposure and HLA in healthy donors. General study points: Being indistinguishable, some V segments were excluded, TRBV6-2 and TRBV6-3 among them.

PCR primers comprised 60 Vbeta and 13 Jbeta primers. Data came from immunoSEQ multiplex PCR; TCRdb stores just in-frame clones and leaves some out. The sample holds some 65,000 clones, 62% seen once. Per the germline V gene, CDR1 is MGHRA and CDR2 is YSYEKL. J gave up 6 bases and V 3 bases, and 15 bases lay outside the gene matches. The CDR3 runs 17 residues. This TCR came from a man younger than 40 in good health and CMV-seronegative. The rearrangement links TRBV4-1 to TRBJ1-2; TRBD1 agrees at 8 bases. Sequenced material: PBMCs. As DNA, the CDR3 is TGCGCCAGCAGCCACGTCGGGGCAACAGGGGGTAGGAATGGCTACACCTTC. Its translation: CASSHVGATGGRNGYTF.